There are many counts of the clone carrying this T cell receptor (beta chain). The data stem from a study of T cells in Graves' hyperthyroidism and ophthalmopathy. Amplified TCR beta CDR3 regions derived from RNA transcripts. In the first-round RT-PCR of the TCR CDR3, the HTBI primer set was used. One entry per CDR3 protein results from TCRdb running MiXCR on the multiplex PCR reads. Among about 540,000 distinct CDR3 sequences, about 45% were seen once, and the ten largest hold 8.2%. V was cut by 3 bases and J by 4 bases, with 9 bases left in between. The CDR3 has 13 residues. Germline CDR1 is SEHNR and CDR2 is FQNEAQ (reference sequence).

The clonotype originates from a woman under 30 with Graves' hyperthyroidism. Sequenced input: peripheral blood or thyroid tissue (not recorded which). The chain employs TRBV7-9 and TRBJ1-2; D is undetermined. The CDR3, as DNA: TGTGCCAGCAGCTTGGACTCATTCTATGGCTACACCTTC. Protein product: CASSLDSFYGYTF. Full variable domain (outside the CDR3, taken from reference TRBV7-9 and TRBJ1-2): DTGVSQNPRHKITKRGQNVTFRCDPISEHNRLYWYRQTLGQGPEFLTYFQNEAQLEKSRLLSDRFSAERPKGSFSTLEIQRTEQGDSAMYLCASSLDSFYGYTFGSGTRLTVV.